The next 21 T cell receptor beta chains were all read from a single sample in a study of CD8+CD57+ T cells in acquired aplastic anemia. Profiling of TCR beta VDJ combinations and CDR3 sequences used genomic DNA as template. TCRdb reprocessed the reads via MiXCR and lists one record per CDR3 protein. Of some 190,000 distinct CDR3 sequences in the sample, roughly half were seen once. The material sequenced was sorted CD4+, CD8+, or CD8+CD57+ T cells (not recorded which) from PBMCs. These receptors originate from a human donor in good health.

This clonotype was picked up a small number of times. This may come from a read error, since a much larger clone is one base off. V usage is TRBV5-1 and J usage is TRBJ1-2; 7 bases fit TRBD1. Germline V CDR1 and CDR2: SGHRS, YFSETQ. CDR3 length equals 16 residues. CDR3 amino acids: CASSERTGTLNHGYTF. The CDR3 nucleotides are TGCGCCAGCAGCGAACGGACAGGAACTCTTAACCATGGCTACACCTTC.

The chain employs TRBV20-1 and TRBJ2-1; 9 bases match TRBD2. The J segment lost 5 bases and the V segment lost 0 bases, leaving 8 bases of the junction unmatched. CDR1 DFQATT and CDR2 SNEGSKA come from the germline V gene (reference sequence). The CDR3 is 16 residues long. CDR3 residues: CSARDPTSGLHNEQFF. The CDR3 DNA reads as TGCAGTGCTAGAGATCCGACTAGCGGCCTTCACAATGAGCAGTTCTTC.

The sample holds many counts of this clonotype. The genes are TRBV5-1 and TRBJ1-6; tentatively, D is TRBD1 (5 bases). The CDR3 spans 14 residues. Looked up from germline, CDR1 is SGHRS and CDR2 is YFSETQ. The V end lost 3 bases, the J end lost 7 bases, and 11 bases lay between the germline ends. Here the CDR3 DNA reads TGCGCCAGCAGCTCCCATCGGGGGAATTCACCCCTCCACTTT. This encodes CASSSHRGNSPLHF.

V and J are TRBV10-3 and TRBJ1-5; D uncertain. The V end lost 0 bases, the J end lost 4 bases, and 7 bases lay between the germline ends. Germline-derived CDR1 and CDR2 are ENHRY and SYGVKD. The CDR3 sequence is 14 residues long. CDR3 coding DNA: TGTGCCATCAGTGAGTCCAGCAGGAATCAGCCCCAGCATTTT. It translates to CAISESSRNQPQHF.

This clonotype was seen ten or more times. The chain has TRBV12-3 or TRBV12-4 and TRBJ2-3, with TRBD1 identical over 7 bases. V was clipped by 6 bases and J by 1 base; unmatched bases: 7. This CDR3 is built from 15 residues. The CDR3 protein is CASSRSTGRTDTQYF. In nucleotides, the CDR3 is TGTGCCAGCAGCCGATCGACAGGGCGCACAGATACGCAGTATTTT.

This clonotype was observed once. This chain joins TRBV2 and TRBJ2-1; 14 nucleotides align to TRBD2. From germline, CDR1 is SNHLY and CDR2 FYNNEI. The length of the CDR3 is 14 residues. V gave up 6 bases and J gave up 10 bases; unmatched junction bases: 5. CDR3 sequence: CASSQGLAGAEQFF. Here the CDR3 DNA reads TGTGCCAGCAGCCAGGGACTAGCGGGAGCCGAGCAGTTCTTC.

This clonotype showed up many times. The V gene is TRBV5-1, the J gene TRBJ2-7; 7 bases align to TRBD2. This CDR3 contains 16 residues. Germline V gives CDR1 SGHRS, CDR2 YFSETQ. V shed 3 bases and J 0 bases; nucleotides not matched to a gene: 9. The CDR3 sequence is CASSWGGSQSSYEQYF. CDR3 in DNA: TGCGCCAGCAGCTGGGGGGGAAGTCAAAGCTCCTACGAGCAGTACTTC.

Ten or more counts support this clonotype. In DNA, the CDR3 is TGCGCCAGCAGCTTGGTTGGCAGCTCCTACGAGCAGTACTTC. Amino acids: CASSLVGSSYEQYF. The J gene is TRBJ2-7, the V gene TRBV5-1; the D is unclear. This CDR3 spans 14 amino acids. Germline values: CDR1 SGHRS, CDR2 YFSETQ. The V end lost 0 bases, the J end lost 0 bases, and 7 bases lay between the germline ends.

This clonotype was detected many times. The rearrangement joins TRBV2 to TRBJ1-5; 9 nucleotides agree with TRBD1. V shed 5 bases and J 8 bases; nucleotides not matched to a gene: 7. This CDR3 contains 14 residues. Germline CDR1 is SNHLY and CDR2 is FYNNEI. CDR3 protein: CASSTDRGSEPQHF. The CDR3 DNA is TGTGCCAGCAGTACGGACAGGGGTTCTGAGCCCCAGCATTTT.

This clonotype showed up just a few times. Just one base apart from a much larger clone, this may be a read error. This rearrangement joins TRBV5-4 to TRBJ1-5, with 9 bases identical to TRBD1. This CDR3 is 14 amino acids long. Germline lookup yields CDR1 SGHNT and CDR2 YYREEE (reference sequence). V lost 4 bases and J lost 11; bases outside the gene matches: 10. The CDR3 DNA sequence: TGTGCCAGCAGCCCGGACAGGGGAGGGCAGGCCCAGCATTTT. It yields the protein CASSPDRGGQAQHF.

This chain connects TRBV29-1 to TRBJ2-5, with a possible D match to TRBD2 (6 bases). Germline V gene data show CDR1 as SQVTM and CDR2 as ANQGSEA. This CDR3 contains 13 residues. Trimming cost V 1 base and J 9 bases, with 15 bases left between them. CDR3 in DNA: TGCAGCGTTGAAGTTGGGGTTGGGGAGGCCCAGTACTTC. Protein: CSVEVGVGEAQYF.

Details on this clonotype: A much larger clone sits a single nucleotide away, making a read error possible. As the CDR3 is not closed by the conserved phenylalanine or tryptophan, this likely results from a read error. V is TRBV4-1 and J is TRBJ1-5; possible D gene TRBD1, 5 bases. The ends were cut back, 0 bases at V and 3 bases at J, with 12 bases in the middle. This CDR3 spans 16 amino acids. Germline values: CDR1 MGHRA, CDR2 YSYEKL. The CDR3: CASSQEAAGYNQPQHS. DNA for the CDR3: TGCGCCAGCAGCCAAGAAGCGGCAGGGTACAATCAGCCCCAGCATTCT.

On this clonotype itself: Being one base from a much bigger clone, this may be a read error. This chain links TRBV11-2 with TRBJ2-5, with D perhaps TRBD1 or TRBD2 (5 bases each). Germline assignment: CDR1 SGHAT and CDR2 FQNNGV. The CDR3 runs 13 residues. The CDR3 protein is CASSLGPRETQHF. The CDR3 coding sequence is TGTGCCAGCAGCTTAGGGCCCAGGGAGACCCAGCACTTC.

This clonotype was seen many times. The V call is TRBV19, the J call TRBJ1-1, with a possible D match to TRBD1 (6 bases). Looked up from germline, CDR1 is LNHDA and CDR2 is SQIVND (reference sequence). The CDR3 is made up of 16 amino acids. Trimming shortened V by 5 bases and J by 4 bases, and 20 bases separated the two germline ends. The CDR3 nucleotides read TGTGCCAGTAGTGCAAATCCAGGGGCGGGAGGCACTGAAGCTTTCTTT. Protein sequence: CASSANPGAGGTEAFF. The variable domain in full, with the rest retrieved from reference TRBV19 and TRBJ1-1, is DGGITQSPKYLFRKEGQNVTLSCEQNLNHDAMYWYRQDPGQGLRLIYYSQIVNDFQKGDIAEGYSVSREKKESFPLTVTSAQKNPTAFYLCASSANPGAGGTEAFFGQGTRLTVV.

This clonotype has at least ten counts. Relative to the germline gene, one junction end is altered; a read error may explain this. The chain carries TRBV6-1 and TRBJ2-7; 14 nucleotides align to TRBD2. Per the germline V gene, CDR1 is MNHNS and CDR2 is SASEGT. The CDR3 is made up of 15 amino acids. The CDR3 here is CASSTRLAGGGEQYF. The CDR3 DNA follows: TGCGCCAGCAGCACACGACTAGCGGGAGGGGGTGAGCAGTACTTC.

The chain couples TRBV28 to TRBJ1-2, with 7 bases that match TRBD1. Unmatched junction bases numbered 16, after V lost 7 bases and J lost 8 bases. CDR1 and CDR2 (germline): MDHEN, SYDVKM. The length of the CDR3 is 15 residues. The CDR3 DNA is TGTGCCAGCACCTTCCATCCGGGACAGCGAAGGGGCTACACCTTC. As protein: CASTFHPGQRRGYTF.

Comments on this clonotype: Because the CDR3 is missing its conserved closing phenylalanine or tryptophan, this is likely a read error. The chain employs TRBV19 and TRBJ1-5, with unresolved D. Looked up from germline, CDR1 is LNHDA and CDR2 is SQIVND (reference sequence). CDR3 length: 15 residues. V was clipped by 5 bases and J by 4 bases, with 15 bases between them. The CDR3 reads CASSVGPLGNQPQHL. For the CDR3, the DNA is TGTGCCAGTAGTGTCGGACCTCTGGGGAATCAGCCCCAGCATCTT.

The CDR3 bases are TGCAGTGCTAGAGCGGGAGTTTGGAATGAGCAGTTCTTC. Amino acid sequence: CSARAGVWNEQFF. The chain is built from TRBV20-1 and TRBJ2-1; D is perhaps TRBD2 (6 bases). V dropped 1 base and J dropped 7 bases, with 11 bases sitting between them. Germline V gene lookup returns CDR1 DFQATT and CDR2 SNEGSKA (reference sequence). The CDR3 is made up of 13 amino acids.

This clonotype has a count of ten or more. The chain couples TRBV5-1 to TRBJ2-1, with TRBD2 matching 10 bases. The CDR3 runs to 15 residues. Germline V lookup: CDR1 SGHRS, CDR2 YFSETQ. The trim removed 0 bases at V and 4 bases at J, leaving 1 base unmatched. CDR3 in DNA: TGCGCCAGCAGCTTGGCGACTAGCGGGTACAATGAGCAGTTCTTC. This gives the protein CASSLATSGYNEQFF.

Many counts were recorded for this clonotype. This chain connects TRBV2 to TRBJ2-3, with D perhaps assigned TRBD1 or TRBD2 (5 bases each). CDR1 is SNHLY and CDR2 is FYNNEI in the germline V gene. With 5 bases removed from V and 14 bases from J, the gap between germline ends came to 14 bases. CDR3 length: 11 residues. CDR3 sequence (DNA): TGTGCCAGCAGTACCGGGACGATAGGGTATTTT. Its translation is CASSTGTIGYF.

The rearrangement joins TRBV7-6 to TRBJ2-7, with D unclear. The V gene lost 0 bases and the J gene lost 2 bases, with 11 bases spanning the gap. CDR1 SGHVS and CDR2 FNYEAQ come from the germline V gene. The CDR3 loop spans 15 amino acids. Here the CDR3 reads CASSLARGPTYEQYF. CDR3 bases: TGTGCCAGCAGCTTAGCGAGAGGTCCGACCTACGAGCAGTACTTC.